This note documents a single T cell receptor (beta chain) sequence. Antigen specificity is unknown. This CDR3 is 14 amino acids long. CDR1 is LNHDA, CDR2 SQIVND, per germline (reference sequence). This entry comes from a study of graft-versus-host responses after intestinal transplantation. The overall study: Anti-thymocyte globulin induction, then tacrolimus and steroids for two to four years, went to all recipients. Study observations and caveats: Those patients showing graft-donor T cell macrochimerism displayed high graft-versus-host to host-versus-graft clonal ratios in allografts. GvH clone levels peaked in circulation, and this peak was associated with early post-transplant HvG declines. Recipient marrow held GvH clones, some first seen in ileum or blood.

Grafts had their tissue processed, releasing intraepithelial and lamina propria lymphocytes. Method: immunoSEQ multiplex PCR; TCRdb's copy keeps in-frame clones and lacks some. This table has some 40,000 clones, roughly 90% appearing once. The sequence was collected from a human patient who received an intestinal transplant, so some T cells may come from the graft donor. Specimen: ileum tissue, collected more than 200 days after intestinal transplant. J is TRBJ2-5 and V is TRBV19; D ambiguous. The J call is doubtful: the DNA matches TRBJ2-7 better. CDR3 protein: CASTKGEVTYEQYF. Written as DNA, the CDR3 is TGTGCCAGTACAAAAGGAGAAGTCACCTACGAGCAGTACTTC.